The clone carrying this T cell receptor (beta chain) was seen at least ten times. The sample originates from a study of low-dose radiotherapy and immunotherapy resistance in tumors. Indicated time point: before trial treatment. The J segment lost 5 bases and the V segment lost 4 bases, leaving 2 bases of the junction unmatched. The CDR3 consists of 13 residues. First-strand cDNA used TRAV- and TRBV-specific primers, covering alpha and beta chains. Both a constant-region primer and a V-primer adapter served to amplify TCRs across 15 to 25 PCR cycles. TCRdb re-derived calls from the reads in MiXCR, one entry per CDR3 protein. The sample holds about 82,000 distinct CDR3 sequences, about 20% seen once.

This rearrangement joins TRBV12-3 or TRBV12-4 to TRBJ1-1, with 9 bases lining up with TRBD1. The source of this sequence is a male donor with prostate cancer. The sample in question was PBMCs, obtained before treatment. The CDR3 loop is CASSSGTGTEAFF. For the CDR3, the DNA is TGTGCCAGCAGTTCCGGGACAGGGACTGAAGCTTTCTTT.